These 32 T cell receptor beta chains came from one sample sequenced in a study of T cell responses to AZD1222 COVID-19 vaccine. Assay used: immunoSEQ multiplex PCR; TCRdb lists only in-frame clones, some missing. The sample holds about 170,000 clones, approximately 90% seen once. Here the sequenced sample was peripheral blood, taken 28 days after the second dose of the MenACWY control vaccine. The receptors stem from an adult who received the MenACWY meningococcal vaccine as a control.

The chain joins TRBV2 to TRBJ2-5; the D gene is possibly TRBD2 (5 bases). V was pared by 9 bases and J by 3 bases, with 11 bases between. The CDR3 has 12 amino acids. Germline V gene lookup returns CDR1 SNHLY and CDR2 FYNNEI. CDR3 region: CASRGQKETQYF. The CDR3 bases are TGTGCCAGTCGGGGTCAGAAAGAGACCCAGTACTTC.

V and J are TRBV28 and TRBJ1-2, with D possibly TRBD1 on 6 matching bases. Germline V gene lookup returns CDR1 MDHEN and CDR2 SYDVKM. Trimming cost V 1 base and J 5 bases, with 11 bases left between them. CDR3 length: 14 amino acids. The CDR3 is CASSLLRTEYGYTF. Written as DNA, the CDR3 is TGTGCCAGCAGTTTATTAAGGACAGAATATGGCTACACCTTC.

Written as DNA, the CDR3 is TGTGCCAGCAGTTTGTGGACTAGCGGGAGCTCCGAAGAGACCCAGTACTTC. It yields the protein CASSLWTSGSSEETQYF. This chain uses TRBV28 with TRBJ2-5; 13 bases align to TRBD2. Germline V lookup: CDR1 MDHEN, CDR2 SYDVKM. The CDR3 loop spans 17 amino acids. Unmatched junction bases numbered 7, after V lost 3 bases and J lost 3 bases.

V usage is TRBV3-1 (or the pseudogene TRBV3-2) and J usage is TRBJ2-7, with TRBD1 matching 7 bases. This CDR3 is built from 12 residues. Per the germline V gene, CDR1 is LGHDT and CDR2 is YNNKEL (reference sequence). V dropped 4 bases and J dropped 3; count of bases not matched to a gene: 0. The CDR3 protein is CASSRDSYEQYF. The CDR3 DNA reads as TGTGCCAGCAGCCGGGACAGCTACGAGCAGTACTTC.

The chain is built from TRBV5-5 and TRBJ2-1, with 9 bases lining up with TRBD1. The CDR3 loop spans 14 amino acids. Germline V lookup: CDR1 SGHKS, CDR2 YYEKEE (reference sequence). V shed 3 bases and J 7 bases; nucleotides not matched to a gene: 5. The CDR3 spells CASSSRDRENEQFF. The CDR3 region has the DNA TGTGCCAGCAGCTCCCGGGACAGGGAGAATGAGCAGTTCTTC.

The chain employs TRBV28 and TRBJ1-2; D not certain. Germline V gene lookup returns CDR1 MDHEN and CDR2 SYDVKM. V lost 9 bases and J lost 4, with 12 bases in between. CDR3 length: 12 amino acids. CDR3 loop: CASYGFGYGYTF. The CDR3 DNA sequence: TGTGCCAGTTACGGTTTCGGCTATGGCTACACCTTC.

The chain has TRBV28 and TRBJ2-7; no reliable D call. The CDR3 extends over 12 amino acids. Trimming cost V 7 bases and J 2 bases, with 9 bases left between them. Germline values: CDR1 MDHEN, CDR2 SYDVKM. The CDR3 DNA reads TGTGCCAGCACCTTCTCGACCTACGAGCAGTACTTC. Translation: CASTFSTYEQYF.

The V gene is TRBV12-5, the J gene TRBJ1-2; no definite D call. Germline lookup yields CDR1 LGHNT and CDR2 FRNRAP. The CDR3 is made up of 13 amino acids. V lost 1 base to trimming and J lost 4 bases, with 7 bases between them. The CDR3: CASGLGVLYGYTF. In nucleotides, the CDR3 is TGTGCTAGTGGTTTGGGGGTTCTCTATGGCTACACCTTC.

The chain recombines TRBV4-1 with TRBJ1-4; TRBD1 is a possible D gene (6 bases). Trimming removed 2 bases from V and 0 bases from J, with 13 bases in between. This CDR3 region has 17 residues. The germline V gene has CDR1 MGHRA and CDR2 YSYEKL. CDR3 region: CASSQRQDLTTNEKLFF. CDR3 in DNA: TGCGCCAGCAGCCAAAGACAGGACCTTACAACTAATGAAAAACTGTTTTTT.

The chain uses TRBV7-9 and TRBJ2-7; D may be TRBD1 (6 bases). The CDR3 length is 16 residues. The ends were cut back, 1 base at V and 0 bases at J, with 13 bases in the middle. The germline V gene encodes CDR1 SEHNR and CDR2 FQNEAQ (reference sequence). The chain's CDR3 is CASSLGAGVVSYEQYF. In DNA, the CDR3 is TGTGCCAGCAGCTTAGGTGCAGGGGTTGTCTCCTACGAGCAGTACTTC. Drawing the rest from reference TRBV7-9 and TRBJ2-7, the complete variable domain is DTGVSQNPRHKITKRGQNVTFRCDPISEHNRLYWYRQTLGQGPEFLTYFQNEAQLEKSRLLSDRFSAERPKGSFSTLEIQRTEQGDSAMYLCASSLGAGVVSYEQYFGPGTRLTVT.

The V gene is TRBV30, the J gene TRBJ2-7; 11 positions match TRBD2. Germline values: CDR1 GTSNPN, CDR2 SVGIG (reference sequence). Trimming cost V 0 bases and J 4 bases; bases outside gene matches: 5. The CDR3 covers 15 residues. CDR3 sequence: CAWSVPSGRRYEQYF. The CDR3, as DNA: TGTGCCTGGAGTGTCCCTAGCGGGAGGAGGTACGAGCAGTACTTC.

The V call is TRBV10-3, the J call TRBJ2-1, with D perhaps TRBD1 (5 bases). The CDR3 consists of 14 residues. CDR1 is ENHRY, CDR2 SYGVKD, per germline. V shed 6 bases and J shed 0 bases, with 9 bases lying between them. CDR3 nucleotide sequence: TGTGCCATCAGAGGGGTAGACTCCTACAATGAGCAGTTCTTC. This codes for CAIRGVDSYNEQFF.

The chain has TRBV30 and TRBJ1-2, with D perhaps matching TRBD1 (5 bases). CDR1 GTSNPN and CDR2 SVGIG come from the germline V gene (reference sequence). The length of the CDR3 is 14 residues. Trimming removed 0 bases from V and 4 bases from J, with 12 bases in between. CDR3 sequence (DNA): TGTGCCTGGAGTGTACACCCGACAGCCTATGGCTACACCTTC. Protein sequence: CAWSVHPTAYGYTF. The full variable domain, with the rest looked up from reference TRBV30 and TRBJ1-2, is SQTIHQWPATLVQPVGSPLSLECTVEGTSNPNLYWYRQAAGRGLQLLFYSVGIGQISSEVPQNLSASRPQDRQFILSSKKLLLSDSGFYLCAWSVHPTAYGYTFGSGTRLTVV.

This rearrangement joins TRBV19 to TRBJ1-6; a weak D match, TRBD1 (5 bases). The V gene's germline CDR1 is LNHDA and CDR2 SQIVND (reference sequence). V was shortened by 8 bases and J by 10 bases, with 15 bases between the two germline ends. The CDR3 consists of 13 residues. This CDR3 reads CASSTGVRSPLHF. DNA for the CDR3: TGTGCCAGTTCAACGGGGGTACGGTCACCCCTCCACTTT.

J is TRBJ2-7 and V is TRBV11-3; 8 nucleotides align to TRBD1. This CDR3 has 12 amino acids. Germline CDR1 is SGHNT and CDR2 is YENEEA. V shed 5 bases, J shed 6 bases, and the junction held 3 bases outside the gene matches. Here the CDR3 reads CASSQQGGEQYF. Written as DNA, the CDR3 is TGTGCCAGCAGCCAACAGGGGGGCGAGCAGTACTTC. The variable domain in full, completed from reference TRBV11-3 and TRBJ2-7, reads EAGVVQSPRYKIIEKKQPVAFWCNPISGHNTLYWYLQNLGQGPELLIRYENEEAVDDSQLPKDRFSAERLKGVDSTLKIQPAELGDSAVYLCASSQQGGEQYFGPGTRLTVT.

The chain has TRBV5-4 and TRBJ1-5; D is undetermined. Germline assignment: CDR1 SGHNT and CDR2 YYREEE (reference sequence). Trimming removed 2 bases at V and 4 bases at J, with 7 bases between. The CDR3 is 13 residues long. This CDR3 is CASSLSGNQPQHF. CDR3 in DNA: TGTGCCAGCAGCTTATCGGGGAATCAGCCCCAGCATTTT.

V gene TRBV12-5 combines with J gene TRBJ1-1, with a weak D call TRBD1 (5 bases). V gave up 7 bases and J gave up 4 bases, with 19 bases separating them. This CDR3 has 15 amino acids. Germline V gene lookup returns CDR1 LGHNT and CDR2 FRNRAP. CDR3 amino acids: CASAWGGYRPTEAFF. The CDR3 coding sequence is TGTGCTAGTGCCTGGGGGGGATACAGGCCCACTGAAGCTTTCTTT.

The rearrangement uses TRBV27 and TRBJ2-3; D is possibly TRBD1 (5 bases). The germline gives CDR1 MNHEY, CDR2 SMNVEV (reference sequence). This CDR3 is 18 amino acids long. Trimming pared 4 bases from V and 2 bases from J, leaving 22 bases between. As DNA, the CDR3 is TGTGCCAGCAGTTCCCCTTATCCATACAGGCCCAACACAGATACGCAGTATTTT. It codes for CASSSPYPYRPNTDTQYF.

In its sample, this clone was seen once. J is TRBJ1-1 and V is TRBV18, with TRBD1 as a possible D gene (5 bases). The CDR3 is 15 amino acids. CDR1 is KGHSH, CDR2 LQKENI, per germline. With 2 bases removed from V and 5 bases from J, the gap between germline ends came to 15 bases. The CDR3, as DNA: TGTGCCAGCTCACCATGGGGGGTTCGTAGGACTGAAGCTTTCTTT. Protein product: CASSPWGVRRTEAFF.

CDR3 residues: CASSIMETQYF. CDR3 sequence (DNA): TGTGCCAGTAGTATTATGGAGACCCAGTACTTC. The rearrangement uses TRBV19 and TRBJ2-5; the D is unclear. Germline V gene lookup returns CDR1 LNHDA and CDR2 SQIVND (reference sequence). This CDR3 is built from 11 residues. The ends were cut back, 3 bases at V and 5 bases at J, with 4 bases in the middle.

The rearrangement uses TRBV9 and TRBJ2-7, with D maybe TRBD1 (7 bases). Looked up from germline, CDR1 is SGDLS and CDR2 is YYNGEE. V dropped 4 bases and J dropped 7 bases, with 15 bases sitting between them. CDR3 length: 13 amino acids. The CDR3: CASSPEGAGEQYF. The DNA of the CDR3 is TGTGCCAGCAGCCCTGAGGGGGCGGGAGAGCAGTACTTC.

Concerning this clone itself: The DNA is omitted, as the CDR3 cannot be located on it reliably, and the CDR3 follows TCRdb's listing. The chain employs TRBV20-1 and TRBJ1-2. CDR1 is DFQATT and CDR2 is SNEGSKA in the germline V gene (reference sequence). The CDR3 has 10 amino acids, counting both end residues. This CDR3 is CSASTSGYTF.

The V gene is TRBV27, the J gene TRBJ2-7; the match to TRBD1 covers 10 bases. Germline values: CDR1 MNHEY, CDR2 SMNVEV (reference sequence). This CDR3 is 16 amino acids long. V lost 8 bases and J lost 2; bases outside the gene matches: 12. The CDR3 sequence is CASSPPGQGWPYEQYF. The CDR3 nucleotides are TGTGCCAGCTCACCCCCGGGACAGGGGTGGCCCTACGAGCAGTACTTC.

The chain combines TRBV19 with TRBJ1-2; 9 bases map to TRBD1. The germline V gene encodes CDR1 LNHDA and CDR2 SQIVND (reference sequence). With V trimmed by 7 bases and J by 8 bases, 20 bases remained unmatched. The CDR3 totals 17 residues. The CDR3 here is CASTQATGQGQLRGYTF. CDR3 in DNA: TGTGCCAGTACCCAGGCAACGGGACAGGGCCAATTAAGAGGCTACACCTTC. Full variable domain (missing parts from reference TRBV19 and TRBJ1-2): DGGITQSPKYLFRKEGQNVTLSCEQNLNHDAMYWYRQDPGQGLRLIYYSQIVNDFQKGDIAEGYSVSREKKESFPLTVTSAQKNPTAFYLCASTQATGQGQLRGYTFGSGTRLTVV.

This clone has more than one count but fewer than ten. The chain has TRBV24-1 and TRBJ1-2; the D gene is possibly TRBD1 (5 bases). CDR1 is KGHDR and CDR2 is SFDVKD in the germline V gene. The CDR3 contains 14 residues. Trimming took 3 bases from V and 3 from J, leaving 10 bases between them. The CDR3 bases are TGTGCCACCAGTGATGATGGGACGGACTATGGCTACACCTTC. Amino acids: CATSDDGTDYGYTF.

The chain combines TRBV3-1 (or the pseudogene TRBV3-2) with TRBJ1-5; D not resolved. Germline V gene lookup returns CDR1 LGHDT and CDR2 YNNKEL (reference sequence). V was clipped by 1 base and J by 6 bases, with 7 bases between them. The CDR3 length is 13 residues. CDR3 coding DNA: TGTGCCAGCAGCCAAGGCGGAGGTCAGCCCCAGCATTTT. Protein sequence: CASSQGGGQPQHF.

The chain couples TRBV30 to TRBJ2-1; the D gene is possibly TRBD2 (6 bases). Trimming took 7 bases from V and 0 from J, leaving 10 bases between them. Germline CDR1 reads GTSNPN; CDR2 reads SVGIG (reference sequence). The length of the CDR3 is 13 residues. CDR3 DNA sequence: TGTGCCTTGCGGGACTTCTCCTACAATGAGCAGTTCTTC. Translating it yields CALRDFSYNEQFF.

This clone was seen a handful of times. The J gene is TRBJ2-4, the V gene TRBV28, with D possibly TRBD2 on 5 matching bases. V dropped 5 bases and J dropped 5 bases, with 7 bases sitting between them. CDR1 MDHEN and CDR2 SYDVKM come from the germline V gene. The CDR3 runs 12 residues. DNA of the CDR3: TGTGCCAGCAGTGGACTGGAAAACATTCAGTACTTC. Its protein product is CASSGLENIQYF.

This chain connects TRBV7-9 to TRBJ2-3; no reliable D call. Trimming left V 0 bases short and J 0 bases short, with 19 bases between. The germline V gene encodes CDR1 SEHNR and CDR2 FQNEAQ (reference sequence). The CDR3 is 19 residues long. The CDR3 DNA sequence: TGTGCCAGCAGCTTAGCTGTAGCCGGAATTCAGACTAGCACAGATACGCAGTATTTT. This gives the protein CASSLAVAGIQTSTDTQYF.

The genes are TRBV3-1 (or the pseudogene TRBV3-2) and TRBJ1-1; D gene unclear. The CDR3 extends over 14 amino acids. V lost 0 bases and J 1 base, leaving 6 bases between the germline ends. Per germline, CDR1 LGHDT and CDR2 YNNKEL (reference sequence). CDR3 amino acids: CASSQDLGNTEAFF. For the CDR3, the DNA is TGTGCCAGCAGCCAAGATTTAGGGAACACTGAAGCTTTCTTT.

V is TRBV6-2 or TRBV6-3 and J is TRBJ1-6; D is perhaps TRBD1 (6 bases). This CDR3 has 14 amino acids. V was trimmed by 2 bases and J by 7 bases, leaving 9 bases between them. CDR1 is MNHEY and CDR2 is SVGEGT in the germline V gene. The CDR3 DNA reads as TGTGCCAGCAGTTACGGGACACCCAATTCACCCCTCCACTTT. Its translation is CASSYGTPNSPLHF.

J is TRBJ2-7 and V is TRBV28; a weak D match, TRBD2 (5 bases). Looked up from germline, CDR1 is MDHEN and CDR2 is SYDVKM. The CDR3 runs to 15 residues. The V end was cut by 6 bases, the J end by 0 bases, with 15 bases between. CDR3 nucleotides: TGTGCCAGCAGCTCCGCCGTAGGGAGCTCCTACGAGCAGTACTTC. This encodes CASSSAVGSSYEQYF.